This T cell receptor (beta chain) stems from a study of molecular identifiers for immune sequencing clone quantification. This clonotype was counted at least ten times. Its specificity is not known. V trimming: 5 bases; J trimming: 8 bases; junction bases outside the gene matches: 8. This CDR3 is 15 amino acids long. CDR1 and CDR2 from the germline V gene are SEHNR and FQNEAQ (reference sequence). Whole-study results and caveats: Beyond 20 RNA copies, clones held over 98% of effector molecules, compared with under 1% in naive cells.

MiXCR, applied by TCRdb to the PCR reads, yields one record per CDR3 protein. The sample has 300,000 to 400,000 distinct CDR3 sequences, 24% seen once. The source of this sequence is a human donor in good health. Some libraries in this study had Jurkat cell RNA spiked in. The chain uses TRBV7-9 and TRBJ1-4; 10 nucleotides match TRBD1. Sequencing was carried out using naive CD8+ T cells from blood, with Jurkat cell RNA spiked in. Stated subset: FACS-sorted CD8+CD4-CCR7+CD45RA+ naive T cells. The CDR3 nucleotides read TGTGCCAGCAGCAATACCGGGACAGGGGTCGAAAAACTGTTTTTT. This codes for CASSNTGTGVEKLFF.